The 14 T cell receptor beta chains below come from one sample, sequenced in a study of breast tumors, draining lymph nodes, adjacent tissues. One entry per CDR3 protein, called by TCRdb with MiXCR from the multiplex PCR reads. This sample yields tens of thousands of distinct CDR3 sequences, of which 23% are seen a single time; around 8.5% belongs to the top ten. Sequencing was done on a sample of breast tumor tissue. The source is a female donor with breast cancer. Some clones in this sample may be carry-over from other donors' samples.

This clonotype was observed at least ten times. The chain links TRBV7-2 to TRBJ1-3; weak D call: TRBD1 (5 bases). CDR3 length: 15 amino acids. In germline, CDR1 is SGHTA, CDR2 FQGNSA. V was shortened by 2 bases and J by 0 bases, with 8 bases between the two germline ends. The CDR3 region is CASSLQGGSGNTIYF. The CDR3 nucleotides read TGTGCCAGCAGCTTACAGGGCGGCTCTGGAAACACCATATATTTT.

Sample share makes this clonotype medium-sized. This chain's CDR3 is CASSVDGGTPAYEQYF. DNA of the CDR3: TGTGCCAGCAGCGTAGATGGGGGCACGCCCGCCTACGAGCAGTACTTC. The chain recombines TRBV9 with TRBJ2-7; D may be TRBD1 (6 bases). Germline loops: CDR1 SGDLS, CDR2 YYNGEE. The CDR3 has 16 residues. Trimming took off 0 bases at V and 2 bases at J, with 15 bases between the two ends.

At least ten counts were recorded for this clonotype. The chain uses TRBV12-5 and TRBJ1-2; a possible D gene is TRBD1 (6 bases). Trimming pared 2 bases from V and 0 bases from J, leaving 13 bases between. The CDR3 extends over 16 amino acids. Germline V gene lookup returns CDR1 LGHNT and CDR2 FRNRAP. CDR3 residues: CASGLNTGQTNYGYTF. CDR3 DNA: TGTGCTAGTGGTTTGAATACGGGACAAACTAACTATGGCTACACCTTC.

This clonotype was seen more than once but under ten times. The chain combines TRBV9 with TRBJ1-4; TRBD1 is a possible D gene (5 bases). This CDR3 region has 15 residues. The ends were cut back, 2 bases at V and 7 bases at J, with 15 bases in the middle. Germline V gene lookup returns CDR1 SGDLS and CDR2 YYNGEE. This chain's CDR3 is CASSVSPGLGEKLFF. CDR3 sequence (DNA): TGTGCCAGCAGCGTCAGCCCGGGACTTGGTGAAAAACTGTTTTTT.

In this sample, this clonotype turned up many times. The V and J genes are TRBV5-5 and TRBJ2-1; 8 bases match TRBD2. This CDR3 spans 15 amino acids. Germline CDR1 and CDR2: SGHKS and YYEKEE (reference sequence). V shed 4 bases and J 3 bases; nucleotides not matched to a gene: 6. The CDR3 nucleotides are TGTGCCAGCAGCCGTGAGCGGGAGAGCTACAATGAGCAGTTCTTC. This sequence encodes CASSRERESYNEQFF.

This clonotype has ten or more counts. The rearrangement links TRBV7-9 to TRBJ2-7, with D tentatively TRBD1 or TRBD2 (6 bases each). V was pared by 4 bases and J by 7 bases, with 8 bases between. Germline loops: CDR1 SEHNR, CDR2 FQNEAQ (reference sequence). This CDR3 has 11 amino acids. This CDR3 is CASSWRGEQYF. CDR3 nucleotides: TGTGCCAGCAGCTGGAGGGGGGAGCAGTACTTC.

The chain recombines TRBV27 with TRBJ1-6; D not resolved. V was trimmed by 0 bases and J by 7 bases, leaving 13 bases between them. The length of the CDR3 is 16 residues. CDR1 is MNHEY, CDR2 SMNVEV, per germline (reference sequence). As DNA, the CDR3 is TGTGCCAGCAGTTTATCGAGAGGGCCCCAAAATTCACCCCTCCACTTT. It yields the protein CASSLSRGPQNSPLHF.

By sample share, this clonotype is medium-sized. The chain joins TRBV12-3 or TRBV12-4 to TRBJ1-6, with D possibly TRBD1 on 6 matching bases. CDR3 size: 14 residues. The V gene lost 4 bases and the J gene lost 13 bases, with 17 bases spanning the gap. CDR3 in amino acids: CASSYGQTHSPLHF. CDR3 in DNA: TGTGCCAGCAGTTACGGACAGACCCACTCGCCCCTCCACTTT.

As to this clonotype: This may stem from a read error, because a much larger clone lies one nucleotide away. The conserved closing phenylalanine or tryptophan is absent in this CDR3, likely reflecting a read error. The chain is built from TRBV28 and TRBJ1-6, with TRBD1 identical over 7 bases. The germline gives CDR1 MDHEN, CDR2 SYDVKM. J was trimmed by 0 bases and V by 6 bases; bases with no gene match: 5. CDR3 length equals 16 residues. This CDR3 reads CASSPTGTSYNSPLHL. CDR3 in DNA: TGTGCCAGCAGCCCGACAGGGACCTCCTATAATTCACCCCTCCACCTT.

A word on this clonotype: A much more abundant neighbour one base away suggests this may be a read error. This chain joins TRBV7-9 and TRBJ2-5, with a weak D call TRBD2 (5 bases). Germline CDR1 SEHNR, CDR2 FQNEAQ (reference sequence). The CDR3 runs to 14 residues. CDR3 loop: CASSPDTGQAAQHF. The CDR3 nucleotides read TGTGCCAGCAGCCCAGACACCGGGCAAGCGGCCCAGCACTTC.

This clonotype has ten or more counts. This chain links TRBV19 with TRBJ2-7; TRBD1 matches at 7 bases. Germline CDR1 reads LNHDA; CDR2 reads SQIVND (reference sequence). The CDR3 is 13 amino acids. The junction had 8 bases not matched to a gene; V was cut back by 11 bases and J by 1 base. CDR3 amino acids: CALQGQTSYEQYF. DNA for the CDR3: TGTGCCCTTCAGGGACAGACGTCCTACGAGCAGTACTTC.

The chain combines TRBV10-3 with TRBJ2-7, with TRBD1 matching over 10 bases. The junction had 8 bases not matched to a gene; V was cut back by 6 bases and J by 6 bases. Germline V gene lookup returns CDR1 ENHRY and CDR2 SYGVKD. The CDR3 has 14 residues. The CDR3 is CAIRPGQGFGEQYF. CDR3 DNA: TGTGCCATCAGACCGGGACAGGGGTTCGGCGAGCAGTACTTC.

By sample fraction, this clonotype is medium-sized. This chain connects TRBV7-9 to TRBJ2-2, with TRBD2 identical over 11 bases. The CDR3 is 16 amino acids. V gave up 5 bases and J gave up 3 bases; unmatched junction bases: 5. Germline V gene sequence: CDR1 SEHNR, CDR2 FQNEAQ (reference sequence). The CDR3 coding sequence is TGTGCCAGCAGCCTTAGCGGGAGGGTCGACACCGGGGAGCTGTTTTTT. Translation: CASSLSGRVDTGELFF.

In its sample, this clonotype was seen many times. This chain uses TRBV30 with TRBJ2-7; 8 nucleotides align to TRBD1. The V gene end was trimmed by 8 bases and the J gene end by 7 bases; junction bases not matched to a gene: 7. Germline CDR1 GTSNPN, CDR2 SVGIG (reference sequence). This CDR3 contains 11 residues. CDR3 in DNA: TGTGCCGGACAGGGTAGGTGGGAGCAGTACTTC. This translates into CAGQGRWEQYF.